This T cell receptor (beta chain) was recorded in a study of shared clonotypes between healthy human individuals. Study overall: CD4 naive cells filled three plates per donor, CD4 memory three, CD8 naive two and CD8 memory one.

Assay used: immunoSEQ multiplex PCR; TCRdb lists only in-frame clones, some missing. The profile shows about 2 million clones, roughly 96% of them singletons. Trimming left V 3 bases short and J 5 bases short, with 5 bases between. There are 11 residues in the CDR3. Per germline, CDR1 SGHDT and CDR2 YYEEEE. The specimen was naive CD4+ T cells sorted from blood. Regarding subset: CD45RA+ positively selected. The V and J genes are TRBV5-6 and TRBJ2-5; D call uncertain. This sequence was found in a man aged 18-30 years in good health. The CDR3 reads CASSYEETQYF. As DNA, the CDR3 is TGTGCCAGCAGCTACGAGGAGACCCAGTACTTC. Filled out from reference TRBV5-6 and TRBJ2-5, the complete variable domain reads DAGVTQSPTHLIKTRGQQVTLRCSPKSGHDTVSWYQQALGQGPQFIFQYYEEEERQRGNFPDRFSGHQFPNYSSELNVNALLLGDSALYLCASSYEETQYFGPGTRLLVL.